This is a list of T cell receptor beta chains from one sample in a study of T cell changes during pregnancy in multiple sclerosis. The table came from immunoSEQ multiplex PCR; TCRdb's copy has only in-frame clones and leaves some out. In the table there are tens of thousands of clones, about 93% of which are singletons. The sequencing here drew on peripheral blood, taken in the third trimester of pregnancy. The origin of the receptors is a female donor in good health, enrolled as a control in a pregnancy study. Each CDR3 is given with its conserved first and last residue. Fields, in order: CDR3 DNA, CDR3 protein, V gene, clone size, J gene, CDR3 length, D gene. The D gene is left open where the match is weak. Size is stated for part of the rows, as once, few or many counts, or as a class when the clone is expanded.

TGTGCCAGCAGCTTTCGGAGAGAAACAGATACGCAGTATTTT | CASSFRRETDTQYF | TRBV7-2 | . | TRBJ2-3 | 14 | .
TGTGCCAGCAGCTCGGACAGGGGAGAGACCCAGTACTTC | CASSSDRGETQYF | TRBV6-5 | . | TRBJ2-5 | 13 | TRBD1
TGTGCCAGCAGTGGCCCGGACATCGGGAACACTGAAGCTTTCTTT | CASSGPDIGNTEAFF | TRBV2 | . | TRBJ1-1 | 15 | .
TGTGCCAGCAGCCTTAGTGGGCACCTGAAGGAAAAACTGTTTTTT | CASSLSGHLKEKLFF | TRBV5-4 | . | TRBJ1-4 | 15 | .
TGTGCCAGCGGGGTTGGACAGACCTACGAGCAGTACTTC | CASGVGQTYEQYF | TRBV6-5 | . | TRBJ2-7 | 13 | .
TGTGCCAGCAGCGTAGTAGATGGTGGTCTAAACGAGCAGTACTTC | CASSVVDGGLNEQYF | TRBV9 | . | TRBJ2-7 | 15 | .
TGCGCCAGCAGCTGGGGGACAGAACCAGCTTTCTTT | CASSWGTEPAFF | TRBV5-1 | . | TRBJ1-1 | 12 | TRBD1
TGTGCCAGCAGGGGGACAGGAGGAGGGACCTACGAGCAGTACTTC | CASRGTGGGTYEQYF | TRBV6-1 | . | TRBJ2-7 | 15 | TRBD1
TGTGCCAGCAGAAGAGGGGGCGTAAATAACGAGCAGTACTTC | CASRRGGVNNEQYF | TRBV27 | . | TRBJ2-7 | 14 | TRBD1
TGCGCCAGCAGCGTGACGGGACAAATCCACAATGAGCAGTTCTTC | CASSVTGQIHNEQFF | TRBV5-1 | . | TRBJ2-1 | 15 | .
TGCGCCAGCAGCTTGGCGTCGGGAAGGCACTATGGCTACACCTTC | CASSLASGRHYGYTF | TRBV5-1 | . | TRBJ1-2 | 15 | .
TGTGCCAGCAGTTTAACAGGGGGGGTCTACGAGCAGTACTTC | CASSLTGGVYEQYF | TRBV27 | . | TRBJ2-7 | 14 | .
TGTGCCACCAGCAGAGAAGGCCTCGGAGGCGAAAAACTGTTTTTT | CATSREGLGGEKLFF | TRBV15 | . | TRBJ1-4 | 15 | .
TGCGCCAGCAGTCAATCTTTAACGGGACAGGGTACTGAGCAGTTCTTC | CASSQSLTGQGTEQFF | TRBV23-1 | . | TRBJ2-1 | 16 | TRBD1
TGCAGCGTTGATCTGGGGCAGGTTAACACCGGGGAGCTGTTTTTT | CSVDLGQVNTGELFF | TRBV29-1 | once | TRBJ2-2 | 15 | .